The 27 T cell receptor beta chains below come from one sample, sequenced in a study of monozygotic twins with inflammatory bowel disease. TCRdb re-called the 5' RACE reads and catalogs CDR3 proteins one per entry, DNA excluded. The sample table sets out 150,000 to 200,000 distinct CDR3 sequences. Material for sequencing was blood. These TCRs come from a human donor with ulcerative colitis or Crohn's disease, or a healthy co-twin of an affected twin (not recorded which).

CDR3 loop: CASSRNRAYEQYF. J is TRBJ2-7 and V is TRBV18; the D call from TCRdb, TRBD1, cannot be confirmed without DNA. Germline V lookup: CDR1 KGHSH, CDR2 LQKENI. The CDR3 is 13 amino acids.

The genes are TRBV11-2 and TRBJ2-1; the TRBD1 assignment by TCRdb is unverifiable without DNA. CDR3 length equals 17 residues. Per the germline V gene, CDR1 is SGHAT and CDR2 is FQNNGV. CDR3 region: CASSLVGQGSPYNEQFF.

The chain couples TRBV15 to TRBJ2-7. CDR1 and CDR2 from the germline V gene are LNHNV and YYDKDF (reference sequence). This CDR3 contains 12 residues. The CDR3 is CATSRGGYEQYF.

The CDR3 sequence: CASSRGQGVTQYF. J is TRBJ2-5 and V is TRBV27; TCRdb reports TRBD1, a call that lacks DNA to check it against. CDR3 length: 13 residues. Germline values: CDR1 MNHEY, CDR2 SMNVEV (reference sequence).

The chain combines TRBV5-1 with TRBJ1-1; the TCRdb call, TRBD1, lacks DNA for checking. Per the germline V gene, CDR1 is SGHRS and CDR2 is YFSETQ. The CDR3 spans 17 residues. The CDR3 region is CASSPRQGVAGNTEAFF.

The chain carries TRBV19 and TRBJ2-3; TCRdb calls TRBD2, which cannot be checked without DNA. This CDR3 contains 19 residues. Germline values: CDR1 LNHDA, CDR2 SQIVND (reference sequence). CDR3 protein: CASSSWTAGIQLQADTQYF.

The genes are TRBV20-1 and TRBJ1-2; TCRdb names TRBD1, which stays unverified in the absence of DNA. This CDR3 has 14 amino acids. The germline CDR1 and CDR2 sequences are DFQATT and SNEGSKA (reference sequence). The CDR3: CSASHRDPLRGYTF.

CDR3: CASSLLTAAYNEQFF. The rearrangement joins TRBV28 to TRBJ2-1; absent DNA, TCRdb's TRBD2 call cannot be checked. Germline assignment: CDR1 MDHEN and CDR2 SYDVKM. The CDR3 runs to 15 residues.

The CDR3 sequence is CSVDRLAGGDQYF. V and J are TRBV29-1 and TRBJ2-5; TCRdb reports TRBD2, a call that lacks DNA to check it against. CDR3 length: 13 residues. The germline V gene encodes CDR1 SQVTM and CDR2 ANQGSEA.

The rearrangement joins TRBV20-1 to TRBJ2-1; absent DNA, TCRdb's TRBD2 call cannot be checked. Germline CDR1 is DFQATT and CDR2 is SNEGSKA (reference sequence). The CDR3 runs 14 residues. The CDR3 is CSAPLAGGGYEQFF.

V is TRBV11-2 and J is TRBJ2-7; the D call of TRBD2 rests on TCRdb alone, since no DNA is present to check it. The germline V gene encodes CDR1 SGHAT and CDR2 FQNNGV. This CDR3 is built from 14 residues. CDR3 sequence: CASSLESGRNEQYF.

The CDR3: CASSPRWETQYF. The rearrangement joins TRBV7-9 to TRBJ2-5. Germline-derived CDR1 and CDR2 are SEHNR and FQNEAQ (reference sequence). CDR3 size: 12 residues.

The chain combines TRBV4-2 with TRBJ1-5. Germline V CDR1 and CDR2: LGHNA, YNFKEQ. This CDR3 is 15 amino acids long. This CDR3 is CASSPEVGINQPQHF.

This sequence joins TRBV6-5 and TRBJ2-3; TCRdb designates TRBD1, a call that cannot be tested without DNA. Germline V lookup: CDR1 MNHEY, CDR2 SVGAGI. The CDR3 runs to 14 residues. The CDR3 loop reads CASSYSQTADTQYF.

The CDR3 protein is CSASQGRRNIQYF. The V and J genes are TRBV20-1 and TRBJ2-4; TCRdb returns TRBD1, unconfirmable since there is no DNA. Germline CDR1 reads DFQATT; CDR2 reads SNEGSKA (reference sequence). CDR3 length equals 13 residues.

The chain combines TRBV5-5 with TRBJ2-5; TCRdb reports TRBD2, a call that lacks DNA to check it against. Germline V gives CDR1 SGHKS, CDR2 YYEKEE (reference sequence). This CDR3 comprises 18 residues. CDR3 in amino acids: CASSLVLAGGVYQETQYF.

The chain uses TRBV18 and TRBJ1-5; without DNA, the TCRdb call of TRBD1 cannot be checked. The CDR3 has 14 residues. The germline gives CDR1 KGHSH, CDR2 LQKENI. Here the CDR3 reads CASSRTGDNQPQHF.

V gene TRBV4-2 combines with J gene TRBJ1-5; absent DNA, TCRdb's TRBD1 call cannot be checked. The CDR3 runs 15 residues. CDR1 and CDR2 (germline): LGHNA, YNFKEQ. The CDR3 is CASSQEDRGNQPQHF.

The rearrangement uses TRBV7-9 and TRBJ2-1. This CDR3 has 16 residues. From germline, CDR1 is SEHNR and CDR2 FQNEAQ (reference sequence). This chain's CDR3 is CASSSPRGRANNEQFF.

The genes are TRBV30 and TRBJ2-3; TCRdb indicates TRBD2, and absent DNA this call remains unverified. From germline, CDR1 is GTSNPN and CDR2 SVGIG (reference sequence). This CDR3 is built from 12 residues. The CDR3 loop is CAWAGGGDTQYF.

The chain uses TRBV18 and TRBJ2-1; TCRdb reports TRBD1, a call that lacks DNA to check it against. The CDR3 extends over 17 amino acids. CDR1 and CDR2 from the germline V gene are KGHSH and LQKENI. The CDR3 loop is CASSPYHPGQALNEQFF.

The rearrangement uses TRBV20-1 and TRBJ2-5. The CDR3 covers 11 residues. The V gene's germline CDR1 is DFQATT and CDR2 SNEGSKA (reference sequence). The CDR3 loop reads CGSLYQETQYF.

The V gene is TRBV7-9, the J gene TRBJ2-1. This CDR3 is built from 12 residues. In germline, CDR1 is SEHNR, CDR2 FQNEAQ (reference sequence). The CDR3 reads CASSFSGYEQFF. Complete variable domain (other parts from reference TRBV7-9 and TRBJ2-1): DTGVSQNPRHKITKRGQNVTFRCDPISEHNRLYWYRQTLGQGPEFLTYFQNEAQLEKSRLLSDRFSAERPKGSFSTLEIQRTEQGDSAMYLCASSFSGYEQFFGPGTRLTVL.

The chain's CDR3 is CASSLVGSLGQETQYF. V is TRBV5-6 and J is TRBJ2-5. This CDR3 contains 16 residues. Germline V gene sequence: CDR1 SGHDT, CDR2 YYEEEE.

The J gene is TRBJ2-7, the V gene TRBV6-1. The germline gives CDR1 MNHNS, CDR2 SASEGT. This CDR3 contains 16 residues. CDR3 loop: CASSEGLGRGSYEQYF.

V usage is TRBV5-1 and J usage is TRBJ2-7; TCRdb lists TRBD1, though no DNA is available to test this call. In germline, CDR1 is SGHRS, CDR2 YFSETQ. This CDR3 comprises 15 residues. CDR3 loop: CASSLLEGVPYEQYF.

The chain combines TRBV7-2 with TRBJ2-3; TCRdb picks TRBD2, but there is no DNA to check that call. Germline loops: CDR1 SGHTA, CDR2 FQGNSA. The CDR3 is made up of 17 amino acids. This chain's CDR3 is CASSHYASGPRTDTQYF. Filled out from reference TRBV7-2 and TRBJ2-3, the complete variable domain reads GAGVSQSPSNKVTEKGKDVELRCDPISGHTALYWYRQSLGQGLEFLIYFQGNSAPDKSGLPSDRFSAERTGGSVSTLTIQRTQQEDSAVYLCASSHYASGPRTDTQYFGPGTRLTVL.